The clone carrying this T cell receptor (beta chain) was seen just once. Germline V gives CDR1 KGHSH, CDR2 LQKENI. The CDR3 covers 14 residues. Between the trimmed V and J ends, which lost 3 bases and 1 base, there was a span of 9 bases. Original handling: How many nucleated cells were present was estimated from reference gene primer amplification. The repertoire was sequenced with immunoSEQ multiplex PCR; TCRdb's copy has only in-frame clones and lacks some. Clone size and the V and J calls come from that table; the DNA yielded D and trimming. The data show about 64,000 clones, around 84% seen once. The entry originates in a study of blood T cell repertoires in COVID-19. Study-level background: Donors in the United States, Italy and Spain gave samples during acute or convalescent COVID-19. Sources were T cells, B-cell-depleted T cells, or PBMCs; the material itself was cDNA or gDNA.

This sequence originates from a man aged 50-59 years with active COVID-19. The sample consisted of peripheral blood. The chain is built from TRBV18 and TRBJ2-5; the D gene is possibly TRBD1 (5 bases). The CDR3 spells CASSPERGQETQYF. The DNA for the CDR3 is TGTGCCAGCTCACCCGAAAGGGGCCAAGAGACCCAGTACTTC.